This TCR beta chain appears in the sequencing data of a study of molecular identifiers for immune sequencing clone quantification. Ten or more counts support this clonotype. Each CDR3 protein gets one entry after TCRdb re-called the PCR reads with MiXCR. The sample lists 300,000 to 400,000 distinct CDR3 sequences; about 22% were seen once. The CDR3 has 14 amino acids. The germline gives CDR1 SGHKS, CDR2 YYEKEE (reference sequence). The V end was cut by 4 bases, the J end by 8 bases, with 18 bases between. The receptor's source is a human donor in good health. Some libraries in this study had Jurkat cell RNA spiked in. This sequence joins TRBV5-5 and TRBJ1-1; D gene unclear. The sample taken for sequencing was naive CD8+ T cells from blood, with Jurkat cell RNA spiked in. As to subset: FACS-sorted CD8+CD4-CCR7+CD45RA+ naive T cells. The CDR3 nucleotides are TGTGCCAGCAGCCCCGAACCGCCGAGTGGGGAAGCTTTCTTT. Encoded protein: CASSPEPPSGEAFF.